This TCR beta chain came from a study of CD8 T cells in ankylosing spondylitis (dated by TCRdb to between 2016 and 2019). Notes on the research overall: The study profiled T cell receptor beta repertoires in healthy donors and ankylosing spondylitis patients to find disease-linked TCR variants. In total, the full study cohort was made up of roughly 100 healthy donors and approximately 24 ankylosing spondylitis patients. Peripheral blood was sampled, and synovial fluid was also collected from ankylosing spondylitis patients.

Regarding this clonotype: There is no known antigen for this receptor. The record has no base qualities; no much larger clone is one base away.

Sequenced on an Illumina HiSeq 2500. Quantitative 5'-RACE with molecular barcodes was the method used to prepare the TCR beta libraries. In the paper's pipeline: A new computational method based on a probabilistic model of VDJ rearrangement was used to identify disease-linked TCR variants. TCRdb reran the public reads through fastp at Q25 and MiXCR, keeping productive beta chains. Every CDR3 protein is listed once, alongside the most common genes and DNA of its rows. None of the V and J calls come from the authors' own analysis; TCRdb made them. A total of approximately 340,000 distinct CDR3 sequences appear in this sample, roughly 15% of them only once. The biggest ten clones account for less than 1.1% of the sample. The germline V gene provides CDR1 MGHRA and CDR2 YSYEKL. The germline V end is reduced by 5 bases and the J end by 5 bases; junction bases left unmatched: 13. From the cysteine through the phenylalanine, the CDR3 covers 16 amino acids. The CDR3 DNA has 48 bases and is translated from base 1.

Here is what the overall study found, with its caveats: Some motif variants had previously been reported in the synovial fluid and blood of reactive arthritis patients, which suggests shared mechanisms of disease initiation. Blood from ankylosing spondylitis patients appeared to be characterized by a TCR beta motif made up of under ten highly homologous amino acid variants. Significant enrichment of the disease-linked clones was reported in matched synovial fluid samples from ankylosing spondylitis patients. The disease-linked clones had a CD8+ phenotype and were found at relatively low frequencies in peripheral blood.

This receptor was identified in a male donor with ankylosing spondylitis or in good health (not recorded which). Sequencing was performed on blood, either unsorted or a sorted T cell fraction (not recorded which). This receptor chain uses TRBV4-1 and TRBJ2-7; 9 central nucleotides agree with TRBD2. DNA sequence: TGCGCCAGCAGCTGGGCCTTAGCGGGAGTGAGAAACGAGCAGTACTTC. Translated, it gives CASSWALAGVRNEQYF.